Presented here are 24 T cell receptor beta chains from one specimen sequenced in a study of beta chain features in type 1 diabetes. The study, taken as a whole, reports: When Type 1 diabetes patients were examined, their TCRB CDR3s proved moderately but significantly shorter in all four CD4+ subsets.

Antigens of these TCRs are unknown. The entirety of the isolated RNA underwent reverse transcription, so expressed TCRB transcripts were sequenced. Data came from immunoSEQ multiplex PCR; TCRdb stores just in-frame clones and leaves some out. The data contain over 150,000 clones, 7.8% of them seen just once; the ten biggest clones take up about 1%. What was sequenced was central memory CD4+ T cells from blood. The receptors derive from a woman aged 40 to 50 with type 1 diabetes.

The rearrangement joins TRBV5-4 to TRBJ2-3, with no clear D. Germline V CDR1 and CDR2: SGHNT, YYREEE (reference sequence). This CDR3 has 10 amino acids. The V gene lost 8 bases and the J gene lost 2 bases, with 3 bases spanning the gap. The CDR3 DNA reads as TGTGCCAGTCTCACAGATACGCAGTATTTT. Amino acids: CASLTDTQYF.

This clone has a single count. Other nucleotide sequences from this sample produce the same CDR3. V and J are TRBV11-3 and TRBJ2-3, with no clear D. In germline, CDR1 is SGHNT, CDR2 YENEEA. V gave up 6 bases and J gave up 0 bases, with 10 bases separating them. The CDR3 spans 14 residues. CDR3 sequence reads: CASSPTTSTDTQYF. As DNA, the CDR3 is TGTGCCAGCAGTCCGACAACTAGCACAGATACGCAGTATTTT. Complete variable domain (other parts from reference TRBV11-3 and TRBJ2-3): EAGVVQSPRYKIIEKKQPVAFWCNPISGHNTLYWYLQNLGQGPELLIRYENEEAVDDSQLPKDRFSAERLKGVDSTLKIQPAELGDSAVYLCASSPTTSTDTQYFGPGTRLTVL.

This clone was detected a few times. The chain is built from TRBV9 and TRBJ2-1, with TRBD2 matching over 10 bases. The germline V gene has CDR1 SGDLS and CDR2 YYNGEE. Losses at the gene ends were 4 bases for V and 7 bases for J; bases not matched to a gene: 2. The CDR3 is 13 amino acids. The CDR3 nucleotides are TGTGCCAGCAGCTCTAGCGGGAGAAATGAGCAGTTCTTC. It yields the protein CASSSSGRNEQFF.

This clone was picked up a small number of times. The rearrangement links TRBV9 to TRBJ1-1; 9 positions match TRBD1. The CDR3 consists of 15 residues. Germline V gives CDR1 SGDLS, CDR2 YYNGEE. J was trimmed by 1 base and V by 0 bases; bases with no gene match: 1. CDR3 DNA sequence: TGTGCCAGCAGCGTAGAGGGACAGGGGAACACTGAAGCTTTCTTT. Its protein product is CASSVEGQGNTEAFF.

There are a few counts of this clone. The chain uses TRBV28 and TRBJ2-6; 7 bases are a match to TRBD1. V was pared by 6 bases and J by 4 bases, with 12 bases of the junction left unmatched. Germline CDR1 is MDHEN and CDR2 is SYDVKM. The CDR3 runs 17 residues. The CDR3 coding sequence is TGTGCCAGCAGATTACGACAGGGTTCACTCGGGGCCAACGTCCTGACTTTC. Amino acids: CASRLRQGSLGANVLTF.

In this sample, this clone turned up many times. The chain is built from TRBV4-1 and TRBJ2-7; 7 bases are a match to TRBD2. CDR3 length equals 14 residues. Trimming removed 0 bases from V and 3 bases from J; junction bases left unmatched: 2. Germline CDR1 reads MGHRA; CDR2 reads YSYEKL. The CDR3 loop is CASSQDRTSYEQYF. CDR3 DNA: TGCGCCAGCAGCCAAGATAGGACTAGCTACGAGCAGTACTTC.

This clone was observed a handful of times. The V and J genes are TRBV7-2 and TRBJ1-2; 7 bases match TRBD1. The J segment lost 6 bases and the V segment lost 5 bases, leaving 12 bases of the junction unmatched. This CDR3 has 15 amino acids. Germline CDR1 is SGHTA and CDR2 is FQGNSA. The CDR3 DNA follows: TGTGCCAGCAGCGTCCCGACAGGGTGGTTTAATGGCTACACCTTC. This codes for CASSVPTGWFNGYTF.

This clone came up a few times. The chain is built from TRBV28 and TRBJ2-7; possible D gene TRBD1, 6 bases. Germline V gene lookup returns CDR1 MDHEN and CDR2 SYDVKM. V was pared by 7 bases and J by 0 bases, with 13 bases between. This CDR3 is built from 14 residues. The CDR3 DNA is TGTGCCAGCATTCCGGGACAAGCCTCCTACGAGCAGTACTTC. Protein sequence: CASIPGQASYEQYF.

The chain uses TRBV9 and TRBJ2-1; TRBD2 matches at 7 bases. In germline, CDR1 is SGDLS, CDR2 YYNGEE. There are 16 residues in the CDR3. With V trimmed by 0 bases and J by 1 base, 4 bases remained unmatched. Here the CDR3 DNA reads TGTGCCAGCAGCGTAGGGGGGAGGGCATCCTACAATGAGCAGTTCTTC. This translates into CASSVGGRASYNEQFF.

Only a few counts were recorded for this clone. The J gene is TRBJ2-3, the V gene TRBV19, with TRBD2 as a possible D gene (6 bases). Deletions cut 6 bases from V and 7 bases from J, with 11 bases between. Germline CDR1 and CDR2: LNHDA and SQIVND (reference sequence). The CDR3 runs to 12 residues. CDR3: CASSLTSYTQYF. In DNA form, the CDR3 reads TGTGCCAGTAGCCTGACTAGTTATACGCAGTATTTT.

The chain combines TRBV7-9 with TRBJ2-5; TRBD1 agrees at 8 bases. This CDR3 is built from 15 residues. Germline assignment: CDR1 SEHNR and CDR2 FQNEAQ (reference sequence). J gave up 4 bases and V 2 bases, and 6 bases lay outside the gene matches. CDR3 amino acids: CASSLKGGQGETQYF. In DNA form, the CDR3 reads TGTGCCAGCAGCTTAAAGGGAGGACAGGGAGAGACCCAGTACTTC.

This clone has at least ten counts. J is TRBJ1-1 and V is TRBV18; 9 bases match TRBD1. Germline loops: CDR1 KGHSH, CDR2 LQKENI. V shed 6 bases and J 6 bases; nucleotides not matched to a gene: 11. The CDR3 runs to 15 residues. This chain's CDR3 is CASSPRQGEVAEAFF. The CDR3 DNA follows: TGTGCCAGCTCGCCCCGACAGGGGGAGGTCGCTGAAGCTTTCTTT.

The chain carries TRBV29-1 and TRBJ1-1, with D possibly being TRBD1 (5 bases). Germline assignment: CDR1 SQVTM and CDR2 ANQGSEA. V shed 1 base and J shed 1 base, with 10 bases lying between them. There are 14 residues in the CDR3. DNA for the CDR3: TGCAGCGTTGAAGTAGGGACTAAGAACACTGAAGCTTTCTTT. The encoded protein is CSVEVGTKNTEAFF.

The chain has TRBV4-3 and TRBJ1-1; a possible D gene is TRBD1 (5 bases). The V end was cut by 1 base, the J end by 5 bases, with 14 bases between. The CDR3 is made up of 15 amino acids. Per the germline V gene, CDR1 is LGHNA and CDR2 is YSLEER. The CDR3 sequence is CASSQVRQQATEAFF. The CDR3 coding sequence is TGCGCCAGCAGCCAAGTTCGTCAACAGGCGACTGAAGCTTTCTTT.

V is TRBV7-2 and J is TRBJ2-1, with 9 bases identical to TRBD2. The CDR3 is 15 residues long. The J segment lost 7 bases and the V segment lost 2 bases, leaving 6 bases of the junction unmatched. From germline, CDR1 is SGHTA and CDR2 FQGNSA. CDR3 residues: CASSLRGRAGNEQFF. The CDR3 DNA reads TGTGCCAGCAGCTTACGCGGGAGGGCCGGGAATGAGCAGTTCTTC. The entire variable domain, with the rest obtained from reference TRBV7-2 and TRBJ2-1, is as follows: GAGVSQSPSNKVTEKGKDVELRCDPISGHTALYWYRQSLGQGLEFLIYFQGNSAPDKSGLPSDRFSAERTGGSVSTLTIQRTQQEDSAVYLCASSLRGRAGNEQFFGPGTRLTVL.

The chain uses TRBV4-2 and TRBJ1-2; the match to TRBD1 covers 7 bases. V was pared by 4 bases and J by 4 bases, with 9 bases of the junction left unmatched. CDR1 is LGHNA and CDR2 is YNFKEQ in the germline V gene. The length of the CDR3 is 15 residues. CDR3 nucleotides: TGTGCCAGCAGCCCACCTACAGGGGTTCCCTATGGCTACACCTTC. Its protein is CASSPPTGVPYGYTF.

The gene calls are TRBV19 and TRBJ2-2; weak D call: TRBD1 (5 bases). The CDR3 is 15 amino acids. Germline V lookup: CDR1 LNHDA, CDR2 SQIVND (reference sequence). Trimming removed 3 bases from V and 5 bases from J, with 13 bases in between. The CDR3 DNA follows: TGTGCCAGTAGTATTTCTAGGGGCATAACCGGGGAGCTGTTTTTT. Its protein is CASSISRGITGELFF.

There are a few counts of this clone. The chain joins TRBV2 to TRBJ1-5; unclear D gene. CDR1 is SNHLY, CDR2 FYNNEI, per germline. CDR3 size: 12 residues. Trimming removed 5 bases at V and 5 bases at J, with 7 bases between. In DNA form, the CDR3 reads TGTGCCAGCAGTAAACAAGATCAGCCCCAGCATTTT. Translation gives CASSKQDQPQHF.

This clone occurred a few times. The rearrangement joins TRBV19 to TRBJ1-6; no clear D gene. The CDR3 runs 14 residues. From germline, CDR1 is LNHDA and CDR2 SQIVND (reference sequence). V was trimmed by 6 bases and J by 7 bases, leaving 13 bases between them. The CDR3 region is CASSYSGRNSPLHF. The CDR3 nucleotides read TGTGCCAGTAGCTATAGCGGGCGGAATTCACCCCTCCACTTT. The variable domain in full, completed from reference TRBV19 and TRBJ1-6, reads DGGITQSPKYLFRKEGQNVTLSCEQNLNHDAMYWYRQDPGQGLRLIYYSQIVNDFQKGDIAEGYSVSREKKESFPLTVTSAQKNPTAFYLCASSYSGRNSPLHFGNGTRLTVT.

The chain carries TRBV7-9 and TRBJ2-6; D gene ambiguous. Looked up from germline, CDR1 is SEHNR and CDR2 is FQNEAQ (reference sequence). The CDR3 covers 15 residues. Trimming took off 4 bases at V and 4 bases at J, with 11 bases between the two ends. The CDR3, as DNA: TGTGCCAGCAGCTCTTACATGTCCGGGGCCAACGTCCTGACTTTC. Its protein product is CASSSYMSGANVLTF. The variable domain in full, completed from reference TRBV7-9 and TRBJ2-6, reads DTGVSQNPRHKITKRGQNVTFRCDPISEHNRLYWYRQTLGQGPEFLTYFQNEAQLEKSRLLSDRFSAERPKGSFSTLEIQRTEQGDSAMYLCASSSYMSGANVLTFGAGSRLTVL.

J is TRBJ1-2 and V is TRBV7-8; 8 nucleotides align to TRBD1. This CDR3 has 15 amino acids. Trimming removed 1 base from V and 14 bases from J; junction bases left unmatched: 15. Germline V lookup: CDR1 SGHVS, CDR2 FQNEAQ. The CDR3 loop is CASSLGRDRPLRLTF. The DNA of the CDR3 is TGTGCCAGCAGCTTAGGGAGGGACAGGCCATTGAGGCTAACCTTC.

This clone was seen a handful of times. This sequence joins TRBV2 and TRBJ2-6; possibly TRBD1 for D (5 bases). Trimming took off 7 bases at V and 0 bases at J, with 7 bases between the two ends. The CDR3 totals 14 residues. Germline loops: CDR1 SNHLY, CDR2 FYNNEI. DNA for the CDR3: TGTGCCAGCAACCAGGGCTCTGGGGCCAACGTCCTGACTTTC. It is translated as CASNQGSGANVLTF.

This clone was seen a few times. The V gene is TRBV19, the J gene TRBJ2-4; 8 nucleotides align to TRBD1. The CDR3 contains 14 residues. The germline V gene encodes CDR1 LNHDA and CDR2 SQIVND (reference sequence). With V trimmed by 5 bases and J by 9 bases, 9 bases remained unmatched. CDR3 in DNA: TGTGCCAGTAGTTCCAACGACAGGGGCGGCATTCAGTACTTC. It translates to CASSSNDRGGIQYF.

The table lists this clone with a few counts. The J gene is TRBJ2-7, the V gene TRBV28; 8 bases map to TRBD1. The CDR3 extends over 11 amino acids. Germline lookup yields CDR1 MDHEN and CDR2 SYDVKM. After removal of 4 bases from V and 12 bases from J, the junction contained 5 bases not matched to a gene. The CDR3 region is CASSWDRRWYF. In nucleotides, the CDR3 is TGTGCCAGCAGTTGGGACAGGCGATGGTACTTC.